This T cell receptor (beta chain) derives from a study of vaccination and CD4 T cells after COVID-19. Treatment described: roughly ten-day PBMC culture with coronavirus spike peptide pools or control peptides (ViraFEST assay). Researchers collected the unexposed donor's CD4+ T cells before the COVID-19 pandemic (2011-2018). Details on this clonotype: As yet, its antigen is unknown.

With V trimmed by 6 bases and J by 5 bases, 5 bases remained unmatched. The CDR3 runs 13 residues. Germline loops: CDR1 MNHNS, CDR2 SASEGT. The Oncomine TCR Beta short-read assay sequenced DNA from cultured CD4+ T cells. TCRdb used MiXCR to reprocess the PCR reads, holding one entry per CDR3 protein. This table holds about 2,000 distinct CDR3 sequences, around three fifths found once. The gene calls are TRBV6-1 and TRBJ1-2; 8 bases are shared with TRBD1. The sequencing input was CD4+ T cells from blood, cultured in vitro. This receptor was taken from a human donor in good health. CDR3 coding DNA: TGTGCCAGCAGGCGAACAGGGGGTTATGGCTACACCTTC. This encodes CASRRTGGYGYTF.